This note documents a single TCR beta chain sequence. Original processing notes: Estimates of nucleated cell counts were drawn from the amplification of reference gene primers. Some clones are missing from TCRdb's copy, which holds only in-frame ones; the method was immunoSEQ multiplex PCR. That table supplies the V and J calls and clone size; D and trimming were determined from the DNA. Seen here are some 93,000 clones, 86% observed once, and the top ten hold over 9%. Germline V CDR1 and CDR2: GTSNPN, SVGIG (reference sequence). The CDR3 has 12 residues. Trimming pared 2 bases from V and 4 bases from J, leaving 5 bases between. The source of the sample is a study of blood T cell repertoires in COVID-19.

This chain links TRBV30 with TRBJ2-2; the D gene is possibly TRBD1 (5 bases). This sequence originates from a man aged 50-60 years with acute or convalescent COVID-19. The sequenced sample was peripheral blood. The CDR3 loop reads CAWSQGTGELFF. The CDR3 nucleotides are TGTGCCTGGAGTCAGGGCACCGGGGAGCTGTTTTTT.